Shown below are 22 T cell receptor beta chains from a single sample sequenced in a study of CD8 T cells in Susac syndrome. cDNA came from about 0.5 to 1 ug RNA primed by random hexamers. TCRdb analysed the immunoSEQ multiplex PCR reads with MiXCR anew, one entry per CDR3 protein. The table lists some 95,000 distinct CDR3 sequences, 85% to 95% of them singletons. Sequencing used CD8+ T cells from PBMCs. The receptors shown here come from a human donor in good health.

The sample holds a few counts of this clonotype. The rearrangement links TRBV13 to TRBJ2-5; possibly TRBD1 for D (6 bases). This CDR3 region has 14 residues. The germline V gene has CDR1 PRHDT and CDR2 FYEKMQ (reference sequence). Trimming pared 4 bases from V and 1 base from J, leaving 10 bases between. The DNA of the CDR3 is TGTGCCAGCAGCTCGGGACAAGTCCAAGAGACCCAGTACTTC. Its protein product is CASSSGQVQETQYF.

V gene TRBV7-2 combines with J gene TRBJ2-7; tentatively, D is TRBD1 (5 bases). The CDR3 sequence is 15 residues long. Trimming took off 4 bases at V and 4 bases at J, with 17 bases between the two ends. CDR1 is SGHTA, CDR2 FQGNSA, per germline. The CDR3 sequence: CASSSPTQGLYEQYF. CDR3 DNA sequence: TGTGCCAGCAGCTCCCCGACCCAGGGATTGTACGAGCAGTACTTC.

The chain couples TRBV12-3 or TRBV12-4 to TRBJ1-2, with 9 positions matching TRBD1. The junction had 15 bases not matched to a gene; V was cut back by 6 bases and J by 4 bases. CDR3 length: 17 residues. The CDR3 region is CASRSGQGRPGGYGYTF. The CDR3 region has the DNA TGTGCCAGCAGGTCGGGACAGGGTCGCCCAGGAGGCTATGGCTACACCTTC.

This clonotype occurred once. J is TRBJ1-3 and V is TRBV2; D is unclear. Trimming stripped 3 bases from V and 3 bases from J, with 9 bases between. The germline V gene encodes CDR1 SNHLY and CDR2 FYNNEI. The CDR3 has 14 residues. The CDR3 is CASSDLGSGNTIYF. CDR3 DNA sequence: TGTGCCAGCAGTGATCTGGGAAGTGGAAACACCATATATTTT.

The chain links TRBV27 to TRBJ1-1; a possible D gene is TRBD1 (5 bases). Germline V gene data show CDR1 as MNHEY and CDR2 as SMNVEV (reference sequence). The CDR3 has 11 amino acids. V was clipped by 7 bases and J by 9 bases, with 12 bases between them. The CDR3 DNA reads TGTGCCAGCATCGGGACTTCGAAAGCTTTCTTT. As protein: CASIGTSKAFF.

This clonotype turned up a few times. V gene TRBV9 combines with J gene TRBJ2-7; 12 nucleotides align to TRBD1. Germline V CDR1 and CDR2: SGDLS, YYNGEE. CDR3 length equals 15 residues. Germline trimming cut 2 bases from V and 4 bases from J; bases unmatched to any gene: 4. CDR3 nucleotide sequence: TGTGCCAGCAGCGTTGGGACAGGGGGCAGTTACGAGCAGTACTTC. It is translated as CASSVGTGGSYEQYF.

This chain connects TRBV2 to TRBJ1-4; tentatively, D is TRBD1 (6 bases). The CDR3 is made up of 15 amino acids. V lost 4 bases and J lost 4, with 13 bases in between. In germline, CDR1 is SNHLY, CDR2 FYNNEI. DNA of the CDR3: TGTGCCAGCAGTGCGGCCGGACAGAATAATGAAAAACTGTTTTTT. Translation gives CASSAAGQNNEKLFF.

The rearrangement uses TRBV27 and TRBJ2-2; the D gene could be TRBD1 or TRBD2 (5 bases each). The germline V gene encodes CDR1 MNHEY and CDR2 SMNVEV (reference sequence). V lost 3 bases and J lost 7, with 12 bases in between. The CDR3 is 14 amino acids. CDR3: CASSLYRGGGELFF. CDR3 coding DNA: TGTGCCAGCAGTTTGTATCGGGGCGGCGGGGAGCTGTTTTTT.

This sequence joins TRBV7-7 and TRBJ2-2, with 7 positions matching TRBD1. J was trimmed by 5 bases and V by 3 bases; bases with no gene match: 15. Germline CDR1 is SSHAT and CDR2 is FNYEAQ (reference sequence). The CDR3 is made up of 18 amino acids. The CDR3 nucleotides are TGTGCCAGCAGCTTCGCGACAGGGAGATTATTGGGGACCGGGGAGCTGTTTTTT. It codes for CASSFATGRLLGTGELFF.

The chain recombines TRBV7-9 with TRBJ1-2; D gene uncertain. CDR3 length equals 12 residues. Germline V gene data show CDR1 as SEHNR and CDR2 as FQNEAQ (reference sequence). V shed 3 bases and J shed 6 bases, with 8 bases lying between them. This CDR3 is CASSFSIDGYTF. CDR3 bases: TGTGCCAGCAGCTTCTCTATTGATGGCTACACCTTC.

The rearrangement joins TRBV4-1 to TRBJ2-7; D may be TRBD1 (6 bases). The CDR3 covers 15 residues. In germline, CDR1 is MGHRA, CDR2 YSYEKL. V lost 0 bases to trimming and J lost 3 bases, with 12 bases between them. CDR3 residues: CASSQDQGSHYEQYF. CDR3 nucleotides: TGCGCCAGCAGCCAAGATCAGGGGAGCCACTACGAGCAGTACTTC.

The genes are TRBV19 and TRBJ2-7; D could derive from TRBD1 or TRBD2 (5 bases each). Trimming cost V 5 bases and J 2 bases, with 16 bases left between them. Germline assignment: CDR1 LNHDA and CDR2 SQIVND (reference sequence). The CDR3 spans 15 residues. CDR3 nucleotide sequence: TGTGCCAGTAGTCCAGTCGGGACGGCAACCTACGAGCAGTACTTC. This translates into CASSPVGTATYEQYF.

The rearrangement links TRBV19 to TRBJ2-7, with D possibly being TRBD1 (5 bases). From germline, CDR1 is LNHDA and CDR2 SQIVND (reference sequence). The CDR3 covers 12 residues. V shed 5 bases and J shed 5 bases, with 10 bases lying between them. The DNA for the CDR3 is TGTGCCAGTAGTTCCAGGGTCAACGAGCAGTACTTC. Its translation is CASSSRVNEQYF.

The J gene is TRBJ2-3, the V gene TRBV29-1, with 7 nucleotides matching TRBD2. Trimming at V came to 6 bases and at J to 4 bases, leaving 7 bases not matched to a gene. This CDR3 comprises 13 residues. Germline CDR1 is SQVTM and CDR2 is ANQGSEA. This CDR3 reads CSVGLTKSDTQYF. For the CDR3, the DNA is TGCAGCGTGGGACTAACCAAGTCAGATACGCAGTATTTT.

CDR3 protein: CASSMSGNQPQHF. DNA of the CDR3: TGTGCCAGTAGTATGTCAGGGAATCAGCCCCAGCATTTT. This sequence joins TRBV19 and TRBJ1-5, with a possible D match to TRBD1 (5 bases). Trimming removed 3 bases from V and 4 bases from J, with 7 bases in between. The germline gives CDR1 LNHDA, CDR2 SQIVND (reference sequence). This CDR3 is built from 13 residues.

CDR3 nucleotides: TGTGCCAGCAGCACCGGGACCTACAATGAGCAGTTCTTC. This gives the protein CASSTGTYNEQFF. The rearrangement joins TRBV9 to TRBJ2-1; tentatively, D is TRBD2 (5 bases). Germline CDR1 SGDLS, CDR2 YYNGEE. V lost 4 bases and J 2 bases, leaving 7 bases between the germline ends. CDR3 size: 13 residues.

V gene TRBV9 combines with J gene TRBJ2-2; 7 bases are a match to TRBD1. CDR1 is SGDLS and CDR2 is YYNGEE in the germline V gene. The junction had 1 base not matched to a gene; V was cut back by 2 bases and J by 6 bases. This CDR3 comprises 13 residues. CDR3 DNA sequence: TGTGCCAGCAGCGTTGGGACAGCCGGGGAGCTGTTTTTT. Its translation: CASSVGTAGELFF. The full variable domain, its missing parts supplied by reference TRBV9 and TRBJ2-2, is DSGVTQTPKHLITATGQRVTLRCSPRSGDLSVYWYQQSLDQGLQFLIQYYNGEERAKGNILERFSAQQFPDLHSELNLSSLELGDSALYFCASSVGTAGELFFGEGSRLTVL.

The J gene is TRBJ1-2, the V gene TRBV2; 7 nucleotides align to TRBD1. CDR1 and CDR2 (germline): SNHLY, FYNNEI. V trimming: 6 bases; J trimming: 4 bases; junction bases outside the gene matches: 14. This CDR3 spans 16 amino acids. DNA of the CDR3: TGTGCCAGCAGGGGGACAGATTCTAAGAGAGGCTATGGCTACACCTTC. Translation: CASRGTDSKRGYGYTF.

The chain uses TRBV7-9 and TRBJ2-3, with no clear D. Germline-derived CDR1 and CDR2 are SEHNR and FQNEAQ (reference sequence). The CDR3 is 12 residues long. The V and J ends lost 5 bases and 1 base respectively, with 4 bases between them. In nucleotides, the CDR3 is TGTGCCAGCAGCGACCGCACAGATACGCAGTATTTT. Its protein is CASSDRTDTQYF.

The V gene is TRBV9, the J gene TRBJ2-5; D remains ambiguous. Trimming took 0 bases from V and 2 from J, leaving 11 bases between them. This CDR3 is built from 15 residues. In germline, CDR1 is SGDLS, CDR2 YYNGEE. The CDR3, as DNA: TGTGCCAGCAGCGTAGGGGTGGGTCCACAAGAGACCCAGTACTTC. Its protein product is CASSVGVGPQETQYF.

This chain joins TRBV4-1 and TRBJ2-3, with a possible D match to TRBD2 (5 bases). There are 13 residues in the CDR3. The V gene's germline CDR1 is MGHRA and CDR2 YSYEKL. V was cut by 2 bases and J by 7 bases, with 10 bases left in between. CDR3 sequence reads: CASSQPSGYTQYF. CDR3 coding DNA: TGCGCCAGCAGCCAACCAAGCGGCTATACGCAGTATTTT.

The chain recombines TRBV11-2 with TRBJ2-6; no clear D. Trimming shortened V by 3 bases and J by 13 bases, and 4 bases separated the two germline ends. The CDR3 spans 10 residues. Germline CDR1 reads SGHAT; CDR2 reads FQNNGV. CDR3 sequence (DNA): TGTGCCAGCAGCTTCACAGTCCTGACTTTC. Its protein is CASSFTVLTF.